Detailed here is one TCR beta chain. Its antigen is still unknown. Trimming cost V 4 bases and J 4 bases, with 14 bases left between them. This CDR3 is built from 14 residues. Germline loops: CDR1 SQVTM, CDR2 ANQGSEA. Data came from immunoSEQ multiplex PCR; TCRdb stores just in-frame clones and leaves some out. The profile shows about 92,000 clones, about four fifths of them singletons. The sample belongs to a study of a mutant IDH1 vaccine in newly diagnosed glioma. Points from the study as a whole: Any relationship between pseudoprogression and changes in top peripheral T cell clonotypes seemed absent.

Time point given: baseline, week 1 (first vaccination visit). Treatment denoted: pre-vaccination baseline after standard-of-care therapy. The source was PBMCs, collected from a glioma patient treated with radiotherapy, temozolomide or both. This TCR came from a man aged 35 to 55 with glioma. This chain joins TRBV29-1 and TRBJ2-1, with a weak D call TRBD2 (5 bases). Here the CDR3 reads CSVGLRGRYNEQFF. The CDR3 DNA follows: TGCAGCGTTGGGTTACGGGGAAGATACAATGAGCAGTTCTTC.